This entry features one T cell receptor (beta chain) sequence. Its antigen is still unknown. Trimming at V came to 3 bases and at J to 1 base, leaving 5 bases not matched to a gene. The CDR3 sequence is 15 residues long. CDR1 and CDR2 from the germline V gene are LNHDA and SQIVND (reference sequence). The sample is drawn from a study of OX40 agonist ivuxolimab in advanced cancers. Background on the study: Patients were given ivuxolimab, an antibody that agonizes OX40 (CD134). Study-wide results and caveats: CD4+ and CD8+ blood T cells expanded clonally by week 6 at 0.1 to 3.0 mg/kg.

Produced via immunoSEQ multiplex PCR; TCRdb's table is partial and in-frame only. This sample has roughly 68,000 clones, with 83% found just once. Enrollment shut out patients with autoimmune disease history or systemic immunosuppression. Sequenced material: CD4+ or CD8+ T cells sorted from blood, taken in a trial of the OX40 agonist ivuxolimab. The sequence derives from an adult with an advanced solid tumor such as melanoma, head and neck, liver or kidney cancer. V gene TRBV19 combines with J gene TRBJ1-1, with 7 bases aligning to TRBD1. As DNA, the CDR3 is TGTGCCAGTAGTATCCTGACAGGGAGGAACACTGAAGCTTTCTTT. As protein: CASSILTGRNTEAFF.